This is a list of T cell receptor beta chains from one sample in a study of blood T cells in healthy people across ages. TCRdb independently ran MiXCR on the 5' RACE reads; one entry per CDR3 protein. The sample shows around 1,000,000 distinct CDR3 sequences, 35% to 40% of them seen only once. The material sequenced was blood. The receptors were gathered from a young man in good health. The conserved cysteine and the conserved F or W are not part of the CDR3 here. Fields, in order: J gene, CDR3 length, V gene, CDR3 protein.

TRBJ1-2,10,TRBV18,ASSHTRGGYT
TRBJ1-1,13,TRBV7-8,ASSIPIGKNTEAF
TRBJ2-1,12,TRBV28,ASSLYGGGNEQF
TRBJ2-3,11,TRBV2,ASSWGPTDTQY
TRBJ1-4,10,TRBV20-1,SARGRYEKLF
TRBJ1-2,11,TRBV12-3/TRBV12-4,ASSPTGEVGYT
TRBJ2-3,12,TRBV7-2,ASSPWSSTDTQY
TRBJ1-6,11,TRBV7-3,ASSLWQNSPLH
TRBJ1-4,12,TRBV7-2,ASSSQGGGEKLF
TRBJ1-2,13,TRBV27,ASSFLGRLNYGYT
TRBJ2-1,13,TRBV27,ASSLIGAGRDTQF
TRBJ2-3,14,TRBV6-2/TRBV6-3,ASRRRGDPPTDTQY
TRBJ1-2,17,TRBV5-6,ASSFSRWAVSSKGYGYT
TRBJ2-7,11,TRBV6-5,ASSDSPTNEQY
TRBJ2-1,10,TRBV7-9,ASSFLGKEQF
TRBJ2-2,12,TRBV12-3/TRBV12-4,ASSLGGPTGELF
TRBJ2-1,18,TRBV25-1,ASSEAGTTNLYFSYNEQF
TRBJ2-5,12,TRBV12-3/TRBV12-4,ASSLRAVGETQY
TRBJ1-1,6,TRBV6-4,SGGGAF
TRBJ1-2,14,TRBV4-2,ASSQGAAQGLDGYT